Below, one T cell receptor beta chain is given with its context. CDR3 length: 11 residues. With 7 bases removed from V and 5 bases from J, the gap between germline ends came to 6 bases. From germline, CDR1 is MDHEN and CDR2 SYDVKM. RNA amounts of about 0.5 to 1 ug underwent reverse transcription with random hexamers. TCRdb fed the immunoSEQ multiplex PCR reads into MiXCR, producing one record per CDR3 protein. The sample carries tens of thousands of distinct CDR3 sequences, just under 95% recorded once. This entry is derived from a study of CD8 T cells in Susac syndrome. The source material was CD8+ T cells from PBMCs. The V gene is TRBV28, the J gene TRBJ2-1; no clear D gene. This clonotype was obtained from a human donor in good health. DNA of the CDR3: TGTGCCAGCAATGGGCACAATGAGCAGTTCTTC. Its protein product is CASNGHNEQFF.